A selection of T cell receptor beta chains follows, all from one sample in a study of OX40 agonist ivuxolimab in advanced cancers. Here immunoSEQ multiplex PCR was the method, and the copy in TCRdb shows in-frame clones only, minus some. Of tens of thousands of clones listed, approximately 88% are singletons. Material: CD4+ or CD8+ T cells sorted from blood, obtained in a trial of the OX40 agonist ivuxolimab. The receptors stem from an adult with an advanced solid tumor such as melanoma, head and neck, liver or kidney cancer. Both conserved end residues are trimmed from each CDR3. Clone size appears in some rows only: once, few, many, or a class for an expanded clone.

V gene	clone size	CDR3 protein
TRBV5-1	.	ASSLDPIRGLDGYT
TRBV10-2	.	ASRDSYNYGYT
TRBV5-1	.	ASSISGSDNSPLH
TRBV7-2	.	ASSLAATALQETQY
TRBV9	.	ASSEGASGGPQETQY
TRBV15	.	ATKGSPTNYGYT
TRBV5-1	once	ASTGQLNTGELF
TRBV6-1	.	ASSEPLRGEQY
TRBV27	once	ASSLSGSAGETQY
TRBV18	.	ASSPWGPTLEAF
TRBV7-9	.	ASSLARRGEQY